Presented here are 16 T cell receptor beta chains from one specimen sequenced in a study of spatial heterogeneity in lung cancer. This sample's time point: blood at routine non-recurrence follow-up after resection. MiXCR, run by TCRdb on the 5' RACE reads, gives a single entry per CDR3 protein. The repertoire has about 46,000 distinct CDR3 sequences, 12% of them found once; the top ten carry roughly 32%. Sequencing used PBMCs, obtained at follow-up. The source is a male donor with early-stage non-small cell lung cancer.

This clonotype came up a few times. The rearrangement uses TRBV19 and TRBJ2-7, with TRBD2 identical over 8 bases. The V gene's germline CDR1 is LNHDA and CDR2 SQIVND (reference sequence). The length of the CDR3 is 13 residues. V lost 3 bases and J lost 7; bases outside the gene matches: 5. CDR3 in amino acids: CASSMGGLEEQYF. CDR3 sequence (DNA): TGTGCCAGTAGTATGGGGGGACTAGAGGAGCAGTACTTC.

Details on this clonotype: A much larger clone lies one base from this, so it may be a read error. The J gene is TRBJ2-2, the V gene TRBV10-3; 11 nucleotides match TRBD2. Per the germline V gene, CDR1 is ENHRY and CDR2 is SYGVKD. There are 18 residues in the CDR3. J lost 4 bases, V lost 10 bases, and 17 bases had no gene match. The CDR3 DNA is TGTGCCACCGTGACTAGCGGGAATAGAAGAGAACCCACCGGGGAGCTGTTTTTT. Protein: CATVTSGNRREPTGELFF.

This clonotype appeared a few times. V usage is TRBV5-1 and J usage is TRBJ1-2, with D possibly TRBD1 on 6 matching bases. The CDR3 is 15 amino acids. Germline CDR1 SGHRS, CDR2 YFSETQ. Trimming stripped 0 bases from V and 7 bases from J, with 16 bases between. CDR3 in amino acids: CASSLEGGQTAGYTF. CDR3 in DNA: TGCGCCAGCAGCTTGGAGGGGGGCCAAACCGCTGGCTACACCTTC.

This sequence joins TRBV12-3 or TRBV12-4 and TRBJ1-6; perhaps TRBD1 as D (6 bases). The CDR3 runs 14 residues. With 6 bases removed from V and 8 bases from J, the gap between germline ends came to 14 bases. The CDR3 DNA reads as TGTGCCAGCAGCCCGACAGGAAATGATTCACCCCTCCACTTT. It translates to CASSPTGNDSPLHF.

The chain recombines TRBV30 with TRBJ2-7; D is uncertain. Trimming cost V 0 bases and J 0 bases, with 6 bases left between them. The CDR3 sequence is 13 residues long. Germline CDR1 GTSNPN, CDR2 SVGIG (reference sequence). The CDR3 region is CAWSVGNSYEQYF. The CDR3 nucleotides read TGTGCCTGGAGTGTTGGGAACTCCTACGAGCAGTACTTC. The variable domain in full, with the rest retrieved from reference TRBV30 and TRBJ2-7, is SQTIHQWPATLVQPVGSPLSLECTVEGTSNPNLYWYRQAAGRGLQLLFYSVGIGQISSEVPQNLSASRPQDRQFILSSKKLLLSDSGFYLCAWSVGNSYEQYFGPGTRLTVT.

The rearrangement links TRBV12-3 or TRBV12-4 to TRBJ1-2; no reliable D call. V lost 7 bases and J lost 3, with 9 bases in between. The CDR3 length is 12 residues. The CDR3 bases are TGTGCCAGCACCCCTTCGGACTATGGCTACACCTTC. Translated: CASTPSDYGYTF.

This clonotype was observed many times. This chain joins TRBV6-1 and TRBJ1-6; 8 nucleotides match TRBD1. V shed 5 bases and J 0 bases; nucleotides not matched to a gene: 6. CDR3 length: 17 amino acids. Per germline, CDR1 MNHNS and CDR2 SASEGT. CDR3 region: CASSSDRESSYNSPLHF. Here the CDR3 DNA reads TGTGCCAGCAGTTCGGACAGGGAAAGCTCCTATAATTCACCCCTCCACTTT.

This chain connects TRBV20-1 to TRBJ2-3; TRBD1 or TRBD2 may be the D gene (5 bases each). The CDR3 spans 13 residues. The V end lost 5 bases, the J end lost 1 base, and 10 bases lay between the germline ends. Germline CDR1 is DFQATT and CDR2 is SNEGSKA (reference sequence). This chain's CDR3 is CSAGAGGTDTQYF. The CDR3 nucleotides are TGCAGTGCTGGGGCGGGTGGCACAGATACGCAGTATTTT.

The rearrangement joins TRBV6-5 to TRBJ1-5; a weak D match, TRBD1 (5 bases). Trimming shortened V by 6 bases and J by 7 bases, and 13 bases separated the two germline ends. The germline V gene has CDR1 MNHEY and CDR2 SVGAGI. CDR3 length equals 13 residues. Written as DNA, the CDR3 is TGTGCCAGCAGCCGCCGACAGTTCCAGCCCCAGCATTTT. This gives the protein CASSRRQFQPQHF.

The genes are TRBV12-3 or TRBV12-4 and TRBJ1-2, with unresolved D. The CDR3 loop spans 11 amino acids. Trimming shortened V by 6 bases and J by 6 bases, and 8 bases separated the two germline ends. CDR3 sequence (DNA): TGTGCCAGCAGCCCCGCCCATGGCTACACCTTC. Translated: CASSPAHGYTF.

In its sample, this clonotype was seen a few times. This chain's CDR3 is CASSPKYTIYF. CDR3 nucleotides: TGTGCCAGCAGTCCTAAATACACCATATATTTT. The chain joins TRBV12-3 or TRBV12-4 to TRBJ1-3, with D uncertain. V lost 5 bases, J lost 8 bases, and 7 bases lay in between. The CDR3 contains 11 residues.

The sample holds many counts of this clonotype. V is TRBV2 and J is TRBJ2-3; D ambiguous. Trimming took off 6 bases at V and 5 bases at J, with 9 bases between the two ends. This CDR3 region has 12 residues. The germline V gene has CDR1 SNHLY and CDR2 FYNNEI. This chain's CDR3 is CASRSDGDTQYF. Here the CDR3 DNA reads TGTGCCAGCAGATCCGACGGAGATACGCAGTATTTT.

A few counts support this clonotype. J is TRBJ2-7 and V is TRBV7-2; unclear D gene. The CDR3 sequence is 12 residues long. Trimming left V 6 bases short and J 4 bases short, with 10 bases between. Per germline, CDR1 SGHTA and CDR2 FQGNSA. The CDR3 bases are TGTGCCAGCAGAAGAGCCGGATACGAGCAGTACTTC. Translated, it gives CASRRAGYEQYF.

This clonotype was seen more than once but under ten times. This chain joins TRBV28 and TRBJ1-2; D not certain. The CDR3 consists of 16 residues. Trimming took off 4 bases at V and 0 bases at J, with 15 bases between the two ends. Per the germline V gene, CDR1 is MDHEN and CDR2 is SYDVKM. DNA for the CDR3: TGTGCCAGCAGTTCCTCTGGGGAACCGACTAACTATGGCTACACCTTC. Translating gives CASSSSGEPTNYGYTF.

V is TRBV29-1 and J is TRBJ1-5; tentative D call: TRBD1 (5 bases). Trimming shortened V by 6 bases and J by 8 bases, and 14 bases separated the two germline ends. The CDR3 spans 12 residues. Per the germline V gene, CDR1 is SQVTM and CDR2 is ANQGSEA. The CDR3 sequence: CSVKKGIEPQHF. The DNA for the CDR3 is TGCAGCGTGAAGAAGGGGATTGAGCCCCAGCATTTT.

V usage is TRBV2 and J usage is TRBJ2-5; D call uncertain. Trimming cost V 2 bases and J 6 bases, with 4 bases left between them. The CDR3 is made up of 11 amino acids. Germline loops: CDR1 SNHLY, CDR2 FYNNEI. Written as DNA, the CDR3 is TGTGCCAGCAGTGAAAGCCAGACCCAGTACTTC. Amino acids: CASSESQTQYF.